The 30 T cell receptor beta chains presented below share a single source sample, sequenced in a study of blood T cell repertoires in COVID-19. This table comes from immunoSEQ multiplex PCR, and its TCRdb copy is limited to in-frame clones, with some not included. The sample lists 300,000 to 400,000 clones, 91% seen once, with 3% to 4% in the top ten. The sequenced sample was peripheral blood. These receptors all come from a young woman who had recovered from COVID-19.

The chain is built from TRBV7-9 and TRBJ1-4, with D perhaps TRBD1 (6 bases). This CDR3 spans 15 amino acids. Trimming removed 5 bases from V and 3 bases from J, with 13 bases in between. Looked up from germline, CDR1 is SEHNR and CDR2 is FQNEAQ (reference sequence). The CDR3: CASSQGGQPNEKLFF. CDR3 sequence (DNA): TGTGCCAGCAGCCAAGGCGGACAGCCTAATGAAAAACTGTTTTTT.

This rearrangement joins TRBV7-8 to TRBJ2-1, with no clear D. V shed 4 bases and J shed 6 bases, with 10 bases lying between them. Germline V gene sequence: CDR1 SGHVS, CDR2 FQNEAQ. The length of the CDR3 is 13 residues. CDR3 sequence (DNA): TGTGCCAGCAGCTCTACGAGGCGCAATGAGCAGTTCTTC. Amino acid sequence: CASSSTRRNEQFF.

The CDR3 coding sequence is TGCGCCAGCAGCCTACCACGGGACAGGGGGGGCACAGATACGCAGTATTTT. Protein sequence: CASSLPRDRGGTDTQYF. This chain connects TRBV4-1 to TRBJ2-3; 11 positions match TRBD1. V lost 4 bases to trimming and J lost 1 base; unmatched junction nucleotides: 7. The CDR3 length is 17 residues. The germline gives CDR1 MGHRA, CDR2 YSYEKL.

This chain connects TRBV29-1 to TRBJ1-2; D might be TRBD1 (5 bases). V lost 5 bases to trimming and J lost 3 bases, with 25 bases between them. Germline CDR1 is SQVTM and CDR2 is ANQGSEA. The CDR3 spans 17 residues. DNA of the CDR3: TGCAGCGTTCCCTCCCTTATCGTTAACCAGGGTTACTATGGCTACACCTTC. As protein: CSVPSLIVNQGYYGYTF.

CDR3 bases: TGTGCCACCAGTGAGCCTAGTCGCAATGAGCAGTTCTTC. As protein: CATSEPSRNEQFF. The chain combines TRBV24-1 with TRBJ2-1, with D unclear. V dropped 4 bases and J dropped 6 bases, with 9 bases sitting between them. The germline V gene encodes CDR1 KGHDR and CDR2 SFDVKD. This CDR3 contains 13 residues.

In its sample, this clone was seen a few times. V gene TRBV5-1 combines with J gene TRBJ1-5; D might be TRBD1 (6 bases). Deletions cut 5 bases from V and 0 bases from J, with 12 bases between. CDR3 length: 15 residues. The germline V gene encodes CDR1 SGHRS and CDR2 YFSETQ. The CDR3 loop reads CASSFTTGSNQPQHF. The CDR3 nucleotides read TGCGCCAGCAGTTTCACGACAGGTAGCAATCAGCCCCAGCATTTT.

This chain joins TRBV30 and TRBJ1-3; unclear D gene. The CDR3 totals 13 residues. Germline CDR1 reads GTSNPN; CDR2 reads SVGIG (reference sequence). Trimming cost V 4 bases and J 0 bases, with 7 bases left between them. The DNA of the CDR3 is TGTGCCTGGAAAACCAGCTCTGGAAACACCATATATTTT. Translation: CAWKTSSGNTIYF.

The V and J genes are TRBV28 and TRBJ1-2, with D perhaps TRBD1 (6 bases). Germline V gives CDR1 MDHEN, CDR2 SYDVKM. Trimming pared 5 bases from V and 5 bases from J, leaving 21 bases between. This CDR3 has 16 amino acids. The CDR3 coding sequence is TGTGCCAGCAGTCCCCTTCCATCAGGGGTGGCATATGGCTACACCTTC. Amino acid sequence: CASSPLPSGVAYGYTF.

The chain combines TRBV28 with TRBJ1-3; the match to TRBD1 covers 9 bases. The CDR3 length is 22 residues. V shed 6 bases and J 0 bases; nucleotides not matched to a gene: 24. Germline values: CDR1 MDHEN, CDR2 SYDVKM. In DNA, the CDR3 is TGTGCCAGCAGATTAAGTCGATACCGGGACAGGGAAGGGATCCTCTCTGGAAACACCATATATTTT. Its protein product is CASRLSRYRDREGILSGNTIYF.

The chain recombines TRBV13 with TRBJ2-5, with 8 positions matching TRBD2. Germline lookup yields CDR1 PRHDT and CDR2 FYEKMQ (reference sequence). This CDR3 has 15 residues. Germline trimming cut 0 bases from V and 4 bases from J; bases unmatched to any gene: 4. The CDR3 loop reads CASSLGRRGGETQYF. In DNA form, the CDR3 reads TGTGCCAGCAGCTTAGGCCGACGGGGGGGAGAGACCCAGTACTTC.

The chain couples TRBV6-1 to TRBJ2-1, with 7 bases identical to TRBD2. This CDR3 is 16 amino acids long. CDR1 is MNHNS and CDR2 is SASEGT in the germline V gene. The J segment lost 0 bases and the V segment lost 2 bases, leaving 4 bases of the junction unmatched. The CDR3 DNA reads as TGTGCCAGCAGTGAATGGACGGGAGGCTCCTACAATGAGCAGTTCTTC. This codes for CASSEWTGGSYNEQFF.

V and J are TRBV4-1 and TRBJ1-1; 7 bases align to TRBD1. This CDR3 is built from 15 residues. CDR1 is MGHRA, CDR2 YSYEKL, per germline. Trimming took 5 bases from V and 0 from J; bases not matched to a gene: 6. The CDR3 is CASSYPGTVNTEAFF. As DNA, the CDR3 is TGCGCCAGCAGCTACCCCGGGACAGTGAACACTGAAGCTTTCTTT.

This sequence joins TRBV29-1 and TRBJ2-2, with a tentative D call TRBD2 (5 bases). Looked up from germline, CDR1 is SQVTM and CDR2 is ANQGSEA. The V gene lost 6 bases and the J gene lost 4 bases, with 21 bases spanning the gap. The CDR3 contains 16 residues. CDR3 region: CSVRSDVGRGTGELFF. The CDR3 DNA sequence: TGCAGCGTGAGGTCTGACGTGGGCCGGGGCACCGGGGAGCTGTTTTTT.

This clone occurred once. The chain is built from TRBV5-1 and TRBJ2-2, with D uncertain. The CDR3 spans 16 residues. Trimming stripped 5 bases from V and 0 bases from J, with 14 bases between. Germline V gene lookup returns CDR1 SGHRS and CDR2 YFSETQ. The CDR3 nucleotides read TGCGCCAGCAGAGAAGAGGCAACTACGAACACCGGGGAGCTGTTTTTT. This sequence encodes CASREEATTNTGELFF.

The rearrangement links TRBV10-3 to TRBJ1-2; tentative D call: TRBD1 (6 bases). V was pared by 10 bases and J by 3 bases, with 15 bases between. Germline values: CDR1 ENHRY, CDR2 SYGVKD. CDR3 length equals 13 residues. CDR3 coding DNA: TGTGCCACCTCCAAGACAGGTGACTATGGCTACACCTTC. It codes for CATSKTGDYGYTF.

The V gene is TRBV19, the J gene TRBJ2-1; a possible D gene is TRBD2 (5 bases). This CDR3 contains 13 residues. Germline CDR1 LNHDA, CDR2 SQIVND (reference sequence). V was cut by 8 bases and J by 8 bases, with 16 bases left in between. The CDR3 is CASSPGIFDEQFF. DNA for the CDR3: TGTGCCAGTTCCCCCGGGATTTTCGATGAGCAGTTCTTC. The full variable domain, completed using reference TRBV19 and TRBJ2-1, is DGGITQSPKYLFRKEGQNVTLSCEQNLNHDAMYWYRQDPGQGLRLIYYSQIVNDFQKGDIAEGYSVSREKKESFPLTVTSAQKNPTAFYLCASSPGIFDEQFFGPGTRLTVL.

The chain recombines TRBV19 with TRBJ1-5; 9 nucleotides agree with TRBD1. J was trimmed by 5 bases and V by 3 bases; bases with no gene match: 8. Germline lookup yields CDR1 LNHDA and CDR2 SQIVND (reference sequence). CDR3 length equals 16 residues. Here the CDR3 DNA reads TGTGCCAGTAGTATTTCTTGGGACAGGGACGATCAGCCCCAGCATTTT. Its protein product is CASSISWDRDDQPQHF.

This chain links TRBV4-3 with TRBJ1-1; D call uncertain. This CDR3 is 16 amino acids long. Germline CDR1 and CDR2: LGHNA and YSLEER. V lost 3 bases and J 10 bases, leaving 24 bases between the germline ends. CDR3 bases: TGCGCCAGCAGCCAGGAATGGGTTGTCAGGATCGGTGGAGCTTTCTTT. Its protein product is CASSQEWVVRIGGAFF.

The gene calls are TRBV6-5 and TRBJ2-7; the match to TRBD1 covers 8 bases. CDR1 is MNHEY and CDR2 is SVGAGI in the germline V gene. With 5 bases clipped from V and 3 bases from J, the junction kept 6 bases outside the gene matches. The CDR3 covers 14 residues. CDR3 loop: CASSPRDRHYEQYV. The CDR3 bases are TGTGCCAGCAGTCCCCGGGACAGGCACTACGAGCAGTACGTC.

This clone was seen a single time. CDR3 bases: TGTGCCAGAAGCTTACGCCCAGGGGTTCGTCAGCCCCAGCATTTT. This gives the protein CARSLRPGVRQPQHF. J is TRBJ1-5 and V is TRBV7-5; the table assigns TRBD1, which was not confirmed against the DNA. TRBV7-5 is shown as a pseudogene. CDR3 length: 15 residues.

This clone came up a few times. This chain joins TRBV11-3 and TRBJ2-1; 7 bases match TRBD2. This CDR3 has 14 residues. Looked up from germline, CDR1 is SGHNT and CDR2 is YENEEA. With 1 base clipped from V and 6 bases from J, the junction kept 3 bases outside the gene matches. The CDR3 loop reads CASSLGLAVNEQFF. The CDR3 DNA sequence: TGTGCCAGCAGCTTAGGACTAGCAGTCAATGAGCAGTTCTTC.

This chain joins TRBV18 and TRBJ1-1, with 7 bases aligning to TRBD1. Germline V gene data show CDR1 as KGHSH and CDR2 as LQKENI. The CDR3 contains 15 residues. J lost 0 bases, V lost 1 base, and 2 bases had no gene match. The CDR3 region has the DNA TGTGCCAGCTCACCACGGGACAGAATGAACACTGAAGCTTTCTTT. As protein: CASSPRDRMNTEAFF.

The chain carries TRBV7-8 and TRBJ1-2, with 9 bases aligning to TRBD1. Trimming cost V 5 bases and J 6 bases; bases outside gene matches: 4. The germline CDR1 and CDR2 sequences are SGHVS and FQNEAQ. There are 13 residues in the CDR3. CDR3 region: CASSPGTGNGYTF. The CDR3, as DNA: TGTGCCAGCAGCCCTGGGACAGGGAATGGCTACACCTTC.

CDR3 protein: CASSLVSPLEYPGELFF. CDR3 bases: TGTGCCAGCAGCTTAGTTTCGCCTTTAGAGTATCCCGGGGAGCTGTTTTTT. V usage is TRBV11-3 and J usage is TRBJ2-2, with no clear D. Germline V CDR1 and CDR2: SGHNT, YENEEA. Trimming stripped 1 base from V and 6 bases from J, with 18 bases between. This CDR3 is 17 amino acids long.

The genes are TRBV9 and TRBJ2-2; 9 bases agree with TRBD2. The V segment lost 1 base and the J segment 5 bases; nucleotides outside the gene matches: 6. CDR1 and CDR2 from the germline V gene are SGDLS and YYNGEE. The CDR3 is 16 amino acids. CDR3 in DNA: TGTGCCAGCAGCGTAACTGCGGGAGGGCATACCGGGGAGCTGTTTTTT. It encodes CASSVTAGGHTGELFF. The complete variable domain, with remaining parts taken from reference TRBV9 and TRBJ2-2, reads DSGVTQTPKHLITATGQRVTLRCSPRSGDLSVYWYQQSLDQGLQFLIQYYNGEERAKGNILERFSAQQFPDLHSELNLSSLELGDSALYFCASSVTAGGHTGELFFGEGSRLTVL.

V is TRBV6-6 and J is TRBJ1-6; D is possibly TRBD1 (5 bases). CDR3 length equals 11 residues. Trimming stripped 10 bases from V and 7 bases from J, with 8 bases between. The germline V gene has CDR1 MNHNY and CDR2 SVGAGI (reference sequence). As DNA, the CDR3 is TGTGCCACCCAGGGCAATTCACCCCTCCACTTT. This translates into CATQGNSPLHF.

V is TRBV19 and J is TRBJ2-1; maybe TRBD2 (5 bases). This CDR3 comprises 16 residues. Germline CDR1 reads LNHDA; CDR2 reads SQIVND (reference sequence). V lost 4 bases and J lost 0, with 13 bases in between. The DNA of the CDR3 is TGTGCCAGTAGTAGAACCGTGGGGAGCTCCTACAATGAGCAGTTCTTC. Encoded protein: CASSRTVGSSYNEQFF.

The chain joins TRBV30 to TRBJ2-1; 9 positions agree with TRBD2. The junction had 21 bases not matched to a gene; V was cut back by 3 bases and J by 9 bases. The CDR3 runs to 18 residues. The germline V gene has CDR1 GTSNPN and CDR2 SVGIG (reference sequence). CDR3 amino acids: CAWSANPRLAAWRVEQFF. In DNA, the CDR3 is TGTGCCTGGAGCGCTAACCCCAGACTAGCGGCCTGGCGAGTTGAGCAGTTCTTC.

V and J are TRBV15 and TRBJ2-5, with D maybe TRBD2 (5 bases). Looked up from germline, CDR1 is LNHNV and CDR2 is YYDKDF (reference sequence). The CDR3 spans 14 residues. The ends were cut back, 0 bases at V and 1 base at J, with 6 bases in the middle. The CDR3 coding sequence is TGTGCCACCAGCAGAGACCGGGGCCAAGAGACCCAGTACTTC. It encodes CATSRDRGQETQYF.

The rearrangement joins TRBV11-3 to TRBJ2-1, with D unclear. CDR1 and CDR2 (germline): SGHNT, YENEEA. Trimming removed 2 bases at V and 2 bases at J, with 10 bases between. This CDR3 is built from 15 residues. CDR3 amino acids: CASSLSRLAYNEQFF. The CDR3 region has the DNA TGTGCCAGCAGCTTAAGTCGCTTAGCCTACAATGAGCAGTTCTTC.